This TCR beta chain emerged from a study of cytomegalovirus exposure and HLA in healthy donors. The PCR contained 60 Vbeta and 13 Jbeta primers. TCRdb's copy holds only in-frame clones and misses some; the assay was immunoSEQ multiplex PCR. The table lists fewer than 200,000 clones, 82% of them singletons, with around 0.97% in the top ten. Trimming took off 3 bases at V and 4 bases at J, with 15 bases between the two ends. The germline V gene encodes CDR1 SNHLY and CDR2 FYNNEI. CDR3 length equals 15 residues. The chain links TRBV2 to TRBJ1-2; the D gene is possibly TRBD1 (5 bases). The sequenced sample consisted of PBMCs. The source of this sequence is a girl aged 2 to 10 in good health and CMV-seropositive. In DNA form, the CDR3 reads TGTGCCAGCAGTGACCCAAGGGGCATAATCTATGGCTACACCTTC. It encodes CASSDPRGIIYGYTF.